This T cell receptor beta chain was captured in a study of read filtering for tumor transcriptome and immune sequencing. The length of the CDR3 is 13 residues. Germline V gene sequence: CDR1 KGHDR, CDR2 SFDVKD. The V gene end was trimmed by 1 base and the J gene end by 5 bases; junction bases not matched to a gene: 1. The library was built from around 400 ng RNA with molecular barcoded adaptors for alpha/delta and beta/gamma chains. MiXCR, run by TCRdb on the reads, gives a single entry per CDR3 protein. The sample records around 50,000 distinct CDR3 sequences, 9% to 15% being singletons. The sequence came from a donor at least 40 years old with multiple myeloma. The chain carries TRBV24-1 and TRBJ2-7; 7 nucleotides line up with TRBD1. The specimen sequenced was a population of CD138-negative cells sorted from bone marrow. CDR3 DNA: TGTGCCACCAGTGATTTACAGGGGCACGAGCAGTACTTC. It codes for CATSDLQGHEQYF.